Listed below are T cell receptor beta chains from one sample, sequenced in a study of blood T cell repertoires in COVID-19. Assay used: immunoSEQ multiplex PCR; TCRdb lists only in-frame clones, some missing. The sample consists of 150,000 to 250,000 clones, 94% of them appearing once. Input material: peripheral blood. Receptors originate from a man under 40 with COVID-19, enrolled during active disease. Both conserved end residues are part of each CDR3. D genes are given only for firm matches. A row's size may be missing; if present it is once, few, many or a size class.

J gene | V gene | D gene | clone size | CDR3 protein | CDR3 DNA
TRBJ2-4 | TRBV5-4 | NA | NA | CASSLDREGNIQYF | TGTGCCAGCAGCTTGGACAGGGAGGGGAACATTCAGTACTTC
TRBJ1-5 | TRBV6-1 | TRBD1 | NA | CASSALGTGNNQPQHF | TGTGCCAGCAGTGCCCTTGGGACAGGGAATAATCAGCCCCAGCATTTT
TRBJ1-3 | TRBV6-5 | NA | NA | CASRSGNTIYF | TGTGCCAGTCGCTCTGGAAACACCATATATTTT
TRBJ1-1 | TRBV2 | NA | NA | CASRGGLGDTEAFF | TGTGCCAGCAGGGGGGGGCTGGGAGACACTGAAGCTTTCTTT
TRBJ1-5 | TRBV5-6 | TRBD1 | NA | CASSSRQGIQPQHF | TGTGCCAGCAGCTCCAGACAGGGAATTCAGCCCCAGCATTTT
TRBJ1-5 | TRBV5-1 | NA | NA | CASSPGGFDNQPQHF | TGCGCCAGCAGCCCGGGGGGGTTTGACAATCAGCCCCAGCATTTT
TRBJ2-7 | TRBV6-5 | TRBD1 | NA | CASTNRRDRIYEQYF | TGTGCCAGCACCAACAGACGGGACAGGATCTACGAGCAGTACTTC
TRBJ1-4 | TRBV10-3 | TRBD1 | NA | CAISEWDRGLNEKLFF | TGTGCCATCAGTGAGTGGGACAGGGGCCTTAATGAAAAACTGTTTTTT
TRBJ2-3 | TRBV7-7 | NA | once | CASSQGQGPDTQYF | TGTGCCAGCAGCCAGGGACAAGGCCCAGATACGCAGTATTTT
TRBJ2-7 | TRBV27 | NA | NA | CASKGGGQLWQYF | TGTGCCAGCAAGGGGGGGGGCCAGCTCTGGCAGTACTTC
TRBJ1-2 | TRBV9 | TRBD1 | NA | CASSRGQVLLSYTF | TGTGCCAGCAGCAGAGGACAGGTGTTATTGAGCTACACCTTC
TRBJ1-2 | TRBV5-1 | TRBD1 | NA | CASSPYSGTGNYGYTF | TGCGCCAGCAGCCCTTATTCCGGGACAGGGAACTATGGCTACACCTTC
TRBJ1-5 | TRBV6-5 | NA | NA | CASRARVERQPQHF | TGTGCCAGCAGGGCCAGGGTAGAAAGACAGCCCCAGCATTTT
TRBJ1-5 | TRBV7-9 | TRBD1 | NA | CASSPVTGLQPQHF | TGTGCCAGCAGCCCCGTGACAGGGCTCCAGCCCCAGCATTTT
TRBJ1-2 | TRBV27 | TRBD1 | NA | CASRTLPGQGVRGYTF | TGTGCCAGCAGAACTCTCCCTGGACAGGGGGTTCGTGGCTACACCTTC
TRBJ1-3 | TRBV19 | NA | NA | CASSPRDSGNTIYF | TGTGCCAGTAGCCCCAGGGACTCTGGAAACACCATATATTTT
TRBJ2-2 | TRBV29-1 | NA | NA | CSVEDRGFSTGELFF | TGCAGCGTTGAAGACAGGGGATTTAGCACCGGGGAGCTGTTTTTT
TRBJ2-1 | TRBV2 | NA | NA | CASNRGNEQFF | TGTGCCAGCAATAGGGGGAATGAGCAGTTCTTC